This T cell receptor beta chain emerged from a study of a mutant IDH1 vaccine in newly diagnosed glioma. Time point defined: week 35, safety follow-up. Doses of 300 ug of mutant IDH1 20-mer peptide were given with topical imiquimod. Libraries were prepared by immunoSEQ multiplex PCR; TCRdb keeps only in-frame clonotypes and omits some of them. Among approximately 45,000 clones listed, 85% to 95% were seen once. A note on this clone: The antigen remains unidentified.

The CDR3 totals 15 residues. Germline V gene lookup returns CDR1 LGHNA and CDR2 YSLEER. Trimming cost V 4 bases and J 0 bases; bases outside gene matches: 5. Material: PBMCs, obtained from a glioma patient whose treatment included an IDH1 peptide vaccine. The chain combines TRBV4-3 with TRBJ1-1, with 7 bases fitting TRBD1. The TCR originated in a man in his fifties with glioma. The CDR3 DNA follows: TGCGCCAGCAGCCGCAGACAGGGCGTGAACACTGAAGCTTTCTTT. Residues: CASSRRQGVNTEAFF.